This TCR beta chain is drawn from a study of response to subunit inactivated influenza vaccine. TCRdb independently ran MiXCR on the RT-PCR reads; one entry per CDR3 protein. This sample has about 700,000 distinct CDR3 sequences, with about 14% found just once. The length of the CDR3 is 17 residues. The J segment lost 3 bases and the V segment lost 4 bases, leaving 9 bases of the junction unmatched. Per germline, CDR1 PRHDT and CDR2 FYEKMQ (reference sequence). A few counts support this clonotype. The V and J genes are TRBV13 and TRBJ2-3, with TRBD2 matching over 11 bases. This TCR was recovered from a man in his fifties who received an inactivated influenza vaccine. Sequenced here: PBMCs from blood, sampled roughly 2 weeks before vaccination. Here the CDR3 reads CASSSSGTSGGTDTQYF. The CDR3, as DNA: TGTGCCAGCAGCTCTAGTGGAACTAGCGGGGGAACAGATACGCAGTATTTT. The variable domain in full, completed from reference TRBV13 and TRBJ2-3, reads AAGVIQSPRHLIKEKRETATLKCYPIPRHDTVYWYQQGPGQDPQFLISFYEKMQSDKGSIPDRFSAQQFSDYHSELNMSSLELGDSALYFCASSSSGTSGGTDTQYFGPGTRLTVL.